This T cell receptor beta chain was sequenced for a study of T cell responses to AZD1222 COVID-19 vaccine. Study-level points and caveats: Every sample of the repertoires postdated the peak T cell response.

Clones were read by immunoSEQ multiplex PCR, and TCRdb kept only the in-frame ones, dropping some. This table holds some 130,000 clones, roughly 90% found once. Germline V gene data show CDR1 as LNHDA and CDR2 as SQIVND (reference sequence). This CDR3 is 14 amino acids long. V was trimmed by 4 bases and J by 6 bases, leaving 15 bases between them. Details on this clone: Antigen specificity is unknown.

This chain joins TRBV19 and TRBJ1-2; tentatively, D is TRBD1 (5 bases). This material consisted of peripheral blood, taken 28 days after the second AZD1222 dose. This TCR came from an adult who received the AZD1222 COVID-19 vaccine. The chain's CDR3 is CASSRLGDENGYTF. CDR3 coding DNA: TGTGCCAGTAGTAGGTTAGGGGATGAGAATGGCTACACCTTC. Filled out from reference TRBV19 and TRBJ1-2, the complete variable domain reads DGGITQSPKYLFRKEGQNVTLSCEQNLNHDAMYWYRQDPGQGLRLIYYSQIVNDFQKGDIAEGYSVSREKKESFPLTVTSAQKNPTAFYLCASSRLGDENGYTFGSGTRLTVV.